This T cell receptor (beta chain) was captured by sequencing in a study of blood T cell repertoires in COVID-19 (dated by TCRdb to about 2020). At the level of the whole study: The collaborator samples originated in the United States, Italy and Spain and spanned the acute and convalescent phases of COVID-19. The prospective study material was composed of cDNA or gDNA derived from T cells, B-cell-depleted T cells, or PBMCs. The dataset comprised deeply sampled blood TCRbeta repertoires from subjects exposed to, actively infected with, or recovered from COVID-19. The repertoires were released in a freely available public database meant as a resource for research on the immune response to SARS-CoV-2. The samples were drawn from two sources: the first 160 participants of the ongoing ImmuneRACE study, and 1,000 to 1,500 subjects contributed by 6 global collaborators. A de-identified subject ID, COVID-19 status, age in years and sex were almost always included in the sample metadata. HLA class I and class II types, where available, came from metadata supplied by the sample provider rather than from assay-based typing.

Enrolling through a virtual design, the prospective study's participants ranged in age from roughly 18 to 89 years and lived across more than 20 United States geographic areas. To assign participants to cohorts, the prospective study relied on clinical history that participants themselves reported in a screening survey and a study questionnaire. In the prospective study, mobile phlebotomists collected whole blood, serum and a nasopharyngeal or oropharyngeal swab from each participant. Over a roughly 2-month period, participants in the prospective study had the option of providing additional blood draws and questionnaires. Prospective study blood samples were shipped either frozen or at room temperature before DNA extraction. The germline V gene gives CDR1 as KGHSH and CDR2 as LQKENI. There are 14 amino acids in the CDR3, from cysteine to phenylalanine inclusive. The entry retains the CDR3 DNA only, 42 bases that are in frame from base 1. The V end gives up 3 bases and the J end 6 bases, leaving 5 bases in the junction not matched to a gene.

Results and caveats for the whole study, not just this receptor: Clinical and demographic metadata were provided uncurated, with the amount varying by source and participant.

In regard to this clone: Its antigen remains unidentified. Base-call qualities are not available, and no considerably larger clone is one nucleotide away.

The immunoSEQ Assay, a bias-controlled multiplex PCR, was used to amplify TCRbeta CDR3 regions from genomic DNA. Turning to the authors' computational methods: The number of nucleated cells in each sample was estimated by amplification of reference gene primers within the assay. To quantify the absolute abundance of each unique TCRbeta CDR3 rearrangement, sequence reads were collapsed and filtered. For each sample, productive Simpson clonality was calculated as the square root of Simpson's diversity index over productive rearrangements. In its TCRdb copy, this immuneACCESS table keeps in-frame sequences only and misses some clones. Where compared with another copy, unresolved V genes explain less than half of these, and the others have no known cause. From that table come the V and J calls and clone size; the DNA was used to work out D and trimming. Within this sample are fewer than 300,000 clones, with roughly 93% of them counted one time only. Of the sample, 2% to 2.5% is held by the ten largest clones.

The TCR sequence derives from a middle-aged woman with acute COVID-19. Material for sequencing was PBMCs or T cells enriched from blood (not recorded which). In this chain, TRBV18 is recombined with TRBJ1-1; 9 bases in the middle match TRBD1. The DNA reads TGTGCCAGCTCACCCAGGGGACAGGGTGCTGAAGCTTTCTTT. It translates to CASSPRGQGAEAFF.